Listed below are T cell receptor beta chains from one sample, sequenced in a study of blood T cells in healthy people across ages. TCRdb re-analysed the 5' RACE reads in MiXCR, keeping a single row per CDR3 protein. The repertoire consists of almost 550,000 distinct CDR3 sequences, with 24% occurring once and the leading ten covering under 9%. The data also belong to a second study, concerning T cells of mothers and their children.

Sequencing used blood. Receptors originate from a boy between 10 and 17 years old in good health. Each CDR3 is given with its conserved first and last residue. A D gene is named only where the DNA matches it firmly. Not all rows give a size; the values are once, few, many and, for expanded clones, a class.

D gene,J gene,V gene,clone size,CDR3 protein,CDR3 DNA
TRBD1,TRBJ2-4,TRBV15,-,CATSSQTGGKNIQYF,TGTGCCACCAGCAGCCAGACAGGGGGCAAAAACATTCAGTACTTC
TRBD1,TRBJ1-2,TRBV29-1,-,CSVDRAQGYTF,TGCAGCGTGGACAGGGCCCAGGGCTACACCTTC
TRBD1,TRBJ2-2,TRBV2,-,CASRGDRTNTGELFF,TGTGCCAGCAGGGGGGACAGAACGAACACCGGGGAGCTGTTTTTT
TRBD2,TRBJ2-3,TRBV29-1,-,CSVGAGLAGGRTDTQYF,TGCAGCGTTGGGGCCGGGTTAGCGGGGGGGCGGACAGATACGCAGTATTTT
-,TRBJ1-2,TRBV3-1,few,CASSLRQDYGYTF,TGTGCCAGCAGCCTTCGACAGGACTATGGCTACACCTTC
-,TRBJ2-7,TRBV5-8,-,CASSLTLSLSEQYF,TGTGCCAGCAGCTTGACCCTATCTTTGAGCGAGCAGTACTTC
TRBD1,TRBJ2-3,TRBV5-5,few,CASSLVGSGGTDTQYF,TGTGCCAGCAGCTTGGTAGGGTCAGGGGGAACAGATACGCAGTATTTT
TRBD2,TRBJ2-1,TRBV20-1,many,CSVAAGAYNEQFF,TGCAGTGTCGCAGCGGGGGCCTACAATGAGCAGTTCTTC
TRBD2,TRBJ2-7,TRBV6-1,-,CASSLTGLAASYEQYF,TGTGCCAGCAGTCTCACAGGACTAGCGGCTTCCTACGAGCAGTACTTC
-,TRBJ1-6,TRBV20-1,few,CSARYRVGSPLHF,TGCAGTGCTAGGTATCGGGTAGGGTCACCCCTCCACTTT
TRBD1,TRBJ1-4,TRBV7-9,few,CASRNDRGNEKLFF,TGTGCCAGCAGAAACGACAGGGGGAATGAAAAACTGTTTTTT
-,TRBJ2-1,TRBV25-1,-,CASREPRTNEQFF,TGTGCCAGCAGAGAACCCAGAACCAATGAGCAGTTCTTC
-,TRBJ1-2,TRBV7-9,-,CASSLSERSNYGYTF,TGTGCCAGCAGCTTATCGGAACGATCTAACTATGGCTACACCTTC